A selection of T cell receptor beta chains follows, all from one sample in a study of long-term antiretroviral therapy in people with HIV. Produced via immunoSEQ multiplex PCR; TCRdb's table is partial and in-frame only. The sample shows more than 25,000 clones, around 89% of them seen only once. The specimen was unsorted PBMCs, collected 3.2 years before starting antiretroviral therapy. The receptors derive from a man in his fifties with HIV. The CDR3 runs from the conserved cysteine through the conserved F or W. D genes are given only for firm matches. Clone size, where shown, is once, few, many, or a class for clones that have expanded.

size	V	J	D	CDR3	DNA
-	TRBV30	TRBJ1-5	-	CAWSVLAGQPQHF	TGTGCCTGGTCGGTCCTCGCTGGTCAGCCCCAGCATTTT
-	TRBV30	TRBJ2-3	TRBD2	CAWSVLSGEGDTQYF	TGTGCCTGGAGTGTACTATCGGGGGAGGGAGATACGCAGTATTTT
-	TRBV9	TRBJ2-5	-	CASSVAPGTEQETQYF	TGTGCCAGCAGCGTAGCGCCTGGGACCGAACAAGAGACCCAGTACTTC
once	TRBV5-6	TRBJ2-7	-	CASSIPTGYEQYF	TGTGCCAGCAGCATACCAACAGGCTACGAGCAGTACTTC
-	TRBV7-9	TRBJ2-1	TRBD2	CASSKRLAGVYNEQFF	TGTGCCAGCAGCAAGCGTCTAGCGGGAGTTTACAATGAGCAGTTCTTC
-	TRBV4-3	TRBJ2-4	-	CASSQWPDTKNIQYF	TGCGCCAGCAGCCAATGGCCCGATACCAAAAACATTCAGTACTTC
-	TRBV5-1	TRBJ2-7	TRBD2	CASSLASGRVSSYEQYF	TGCGCCAGCAGCTTGGCTAGCGGGAGGGTTAGCTCCTACGAGCAGTACTTC
-	TRBV28	TRBJ1-4	-	CASKDSSREKLFF	TGTGCCAGCAAGGACAGTTCGCGTGAAAAACTGTTTTTT
-	TRBV28	TRBJ1-1	-	CASRDYQGSGTEAFF	TGTGCCAGCAGAGATTATCAGGGGTCAGGGACTGAAGCTTTCTTT
-	TRBV5-1	TRBJ1-1	-	CASSLVGGLNTEAFF	TGCGCCAGCAGCTTGGTGGGGGGACTAAACACTGAAGCTTTCTTT
-	TRBV4-3	TRBJ2-3	-	CASSQDQYSLTDTQYF	TGCGCCAGCAGCCAAGATCAGTACAGCCTCACAGATACGCAGTATTTT
once	TRBV18	TRBJ2-7	-	CASSPEIRSYEQYF	TGTGCCAGCTCACCAGAGATTCGCTCCTACGAGCAGTACTTC
-	TRBV28	TRBJ2-1	-	CASSRDSYNEQFF	TGTGCCAGCAGTAGAGACAGTTACAATGAGCAGTTCTTC
once	TRBV19	TRBJ1-1	-	CASSIEGVYGEAFF	TGTGCCAGTAGTATTGAGGGGGTCTATGGTGAAGCTTTCTTT
-	TRBV2	TRBJ1-2	TRBD1	CASSKDRGPYNYGYTF	TGTGCCAGCAGTAAGGACAGGGGCCCCTATAACTATGGCTACACCTTC
-	TRBV15	TRBJ2-5	TRBD2	CATSRGGTSGPQETQYF	TGTGCCACCAGCAGAGGCGGGACTAGCGGGCCTCAAGAGACCCAGTACTTC
-	TRBV28	TRBJ1-1	TRBD1	CASSLGTGGYSEAFF	TGTGCCAGCAGTTTAGGGACAGGGGGCTATTCTGAAGCTTTCTTT
-	TRBV9	TRBJ1-5	TRBD1	CASSTGTALNQPQHF	TGTGCCAGCAGCACGGGGACAGCCCTCAATCAGCCCCAGCATTTT
-	TRBV4-3	TRBJ1-1	-	CASSPNHRDELADTEAFF	TGCGCCAGCAGCCCGAACCACAGGGATGAACTGGCGGACACTGAAGCTTTCTTT
once	TRBV15	TRBJ1-1	-	CATSRGVGGFYTEAFF	TGTGCCACCAGCAGAGGTGTGGGGGGGTTTTACACTGAAGCTTTCTTT